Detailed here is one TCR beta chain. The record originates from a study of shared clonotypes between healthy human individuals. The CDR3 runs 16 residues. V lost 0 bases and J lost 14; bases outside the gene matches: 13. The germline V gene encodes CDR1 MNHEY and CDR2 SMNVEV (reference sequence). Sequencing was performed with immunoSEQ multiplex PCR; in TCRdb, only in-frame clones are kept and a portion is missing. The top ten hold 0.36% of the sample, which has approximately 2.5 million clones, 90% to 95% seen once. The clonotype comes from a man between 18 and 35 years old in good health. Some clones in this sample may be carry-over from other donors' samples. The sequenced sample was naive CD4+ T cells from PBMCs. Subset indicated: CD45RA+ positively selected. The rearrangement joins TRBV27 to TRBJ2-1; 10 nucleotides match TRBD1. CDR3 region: CASSLSYLPGQGIEFF. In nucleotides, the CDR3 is TGTGCCAGCAGTTTATCTTATCTCCCGGGACAGGGGATTGAGTTCTTC.